This TCR beta chain was identified in a study of T cell repertoires in cytomegalovirus infection. The overall study: TCR beta signatures that were public indicated CMV infection and matching HLA type. Study-wide results and limits: Pooled public TCR beta family frequency picked out CMV carriers with the relevant HLA. HLA-C-restricted CMV clonotypes gave the most frequent clonotype in two of eight donors.

Germline CDR1 is DFQATT and CDR2 is SNEGSKA (reference sequence). The V and J ends lost 0 bases and 3 bases, in that order; junction bases with no gene match: 9. The length of the CDR3 is 16 residues. TCRdb independently ran MiXCR on the reads; one entry per CDR3 protein. The repertoire holds about 250,000 distinct CDR3 sequences, with 6.5% as singletons. As regards this clonotype: The antigen is undetermined.

The TCR was taken from a human donor in good health (CMV status not recorded). Some clones in this sample may be carry-over from other donors' samples. The sequencing input was PBMCs. The chain recombines TRBV20-1 with TRBJ2-7; 9 bases are shared with TRBD1. For the CDR3, the DNA is TGCAGTGCTAGAGATGGGACAGGGAGGATCTACTACGAGCAGTACTTC. This sequence encodes CSARDGTGRIYYEQYF.